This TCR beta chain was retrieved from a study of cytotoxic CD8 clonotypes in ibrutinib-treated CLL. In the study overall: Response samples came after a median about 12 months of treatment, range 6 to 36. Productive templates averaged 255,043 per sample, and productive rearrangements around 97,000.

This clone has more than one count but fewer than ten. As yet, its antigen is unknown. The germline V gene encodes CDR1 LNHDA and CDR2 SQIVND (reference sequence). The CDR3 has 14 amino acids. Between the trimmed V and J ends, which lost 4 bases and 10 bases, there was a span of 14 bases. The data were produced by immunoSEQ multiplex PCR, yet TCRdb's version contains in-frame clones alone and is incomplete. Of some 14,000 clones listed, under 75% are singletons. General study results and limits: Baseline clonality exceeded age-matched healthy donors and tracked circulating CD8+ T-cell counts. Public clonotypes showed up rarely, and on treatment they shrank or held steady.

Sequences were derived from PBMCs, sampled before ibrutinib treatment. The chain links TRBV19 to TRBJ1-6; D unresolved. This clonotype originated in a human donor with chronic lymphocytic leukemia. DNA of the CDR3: TGTGCCAGTAGTAAAGGACCCTCCCGGTCACCCCTCCACTTT. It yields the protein CASSKGPSRSPLHF.